The 25 T cell receptor beta chains below were found in one sample sequenced in a study of cytomegalovirus exposure and HLA in healthy donors (dated by TCRdb to about 2017). Receptor libraries were prepared by the immunoSEQ multiplex PCR assay. For the multiplex PCR, a mixture combining 60 forward primers for TCR Vbeta segments and 13 reverse primers for TCR Jbeta segments was used. Here the immuneACCESS table is served through TCRdb, limited to in-frame sequences with V and J called. Missing clones are a known gap in these copies; in checked studies unresolved V genes cover under half, and the rest lacks a known reason. The sample data list about 120,000 clones, and about 74% of these were observed just once. The leading ten clones occupy approximately 2.5% of the sample. Material for sequencing was PBMCs. The receptors originated from a female donor in good health and CMV-seronegative.

This chain uses TRBV15 with TRBJ2-1; TRBD1 agrees at 11 bases. This CDR3 is built from 19 residues. The germline V gene has CDR1 LNHNV and CDR2 YYDKDF (reference sequence). J was trimmed by 1 base and V by 2 bases; bases with no gene match: 10. This CDR3 is CATSRPRDRGAYSYNEQFF. The CDR3 DNA is TGTGCCACCAGCAGACCCCGGGACAGGGGGGCCTATTCCTACAATGAGCAGTTCTTC.

The gene calls are TRBV7-6 and TRBJ2-1; D perhaps matches TRBD2 (6 bases). CDR3 length equals 12 residues. V shed 1 base and J shed 10 bases, with 8 bases lying between them. Germline loops: CDR1 SGHVS, CDR2 FNYEAQ. The CDR3 is CASSLGAGEQFF. Written as DNA, the CDR3 is TGTGCCAGCAGCTTAGGGGCGGGGGAGCAGTTCTTC.

This rearrangement joins TRBV7-9 to TRBJ2-7; D not certain. The CDR3 is 14 amino acids. Trimming left V 5 bases short and J 2 bases short, with 13 bases between. The germline CDR1 and CDR2 sequences are SEHNR and FQNEAQ (reference sequence). CDR3 in DNA: TGTGCCAGCAGCCCTCCAACGCGGACCTACGAGCAGTACTTC. This sequence encodes CASSPPTRTYEQYF.

The V call is TRBV19, the J call TRBJ2-3; D perhaps matches TRBD2 (7 bases). Germline V CDR1 and CDR2: LNHDA, SQIVND (reference sequence). V gave up 2 bases and J gave up 7 bases, with 16 bases separating them. The CDR3 spans 15 residues. CDR3 region: CASSIIGGLSYTQYF. CDR3 coding DNA: TGTGCCAGTAGTATAATCGGGGGGCTCTCTTATACGCAGTATTTT.

The V gene is TRBV2, the J gene TRBJ1-1; TRBD1 matches 10 bases. The germline gives CDR1 SNHLY, CDR2 FYNNEI. Trimming removed 8 bases from V and 0 bases from J; junction bases left unmatched: 9. There are 16 residues in the CDR3. The CDR3 DNA is TGTGCCAGCCACCGGACAGGGGGAAAAATGAACACTGAAGCTTTCTTT. It is translated as CASHRTGGKMNTEAFF.

V and J are TRBV7-8 and TRBJ2-1; unclear D gene. Germline V gene data show CDR1 as SGHVS and CDR2 as FQNEAQ. V dropped 0 bases and J dropped 3 bases, with 3 bases sitting between them. This CDR3 comprises 13 residues. CDR3 DNA sequence: TGTGCCAGCAGCTTAGCCAACTACAATGAGCAGTTCTTC. Translation gives CASSLANYNEQFF.

The chain is built from TRBV6-5 and TRBJ2-7; D is ambiguous. Germline values: CDR1 MNHEY, CDR2 SVGAGI. The CDR3 runs to 14 residues. Between the trimmed V and J ends, which lost 6 bases and 5 bases, there was a span of 17 bases. As DNA, the CDR3 is TGTGCCAGCAGCCGAGAGTCTTTCCGGGACGAGCAGTACTTC. This translates into CASSRESFRDEQYF.

To note about this clone: Other nucleotide sequences in the sample specify the same CDR3. V and J are TRBV7-8 and TRBJ1-5, with 9 bases matching TRBD1. CDR3 length: 15 amino acids. J was trimmed by 6 bases and V by 6 bases; bases with no gene match: 9. Germline V CDR1 and CDR2: SGHVS, FQNEAQ. The CDR3 spells CASSPGTGKRQPQHF. The DNA of the CDR3 is TGTGCCAGCAGTCCCGGGACAGGGAAACGTCAGCCCCAGCATTTT. The variable domain in full, completed from reference TRBV7-8 and TRBJ1-5, reads GAGVSQSPRYKVAKRGQDVALRCDPISGHVSLFWYQQALGQGPEFLTYFQNEAQLDKSGLPSDRFFAERPEGSVSTLKIQRTQQEDSAVYLCASSPGTGKRQPQHFGDGTRLSIL.

This clone came up once. The rearrangement uses TRBV11-2 and TRBJ1-4; D is unresolved. CDR1 is SGHAT, CDR2 FQNNGV, per germline. The CDR3 extends over 14 amino acids. V lost 2 bases and J 2 bases, leaving 6 bases between the germline ends. The CDR3 DNA sequence: TGTGCCAGCAGCTTACGTCGGACTAATGAAAAACTGTTTTTT. It specifies CASSLRRTNEKLFF.

The chain has TRBV5-4 and TRBJ1-1; D is ambiguous. This CDR3 contains 17 residues. Germline assignment: CDR1 SGHNT and CDR2 YYREEE (reference sequence). Trimming pared 0 bases from V and 1 base from J, leaving 16 bases between. The DNA for the CDR3 is TGTGCCAGCAGCTTGGCCTTAATGAGGAGGGAGAACACTGAAGCTTTCTTT. Translating it yields CASSLALMRRENTEAFF.

This chain links TRBV7-9 with TRBJ2-2, with D tentatively TRBD1 (5 bases). The CDR3 covers 14 residues. The germline V gene has CDR1 SEHNR and CDR2 FQNEAQ (reference sequence). The V and J ends lost 1 base and 6 bases respectively, with 9 bases between them. The CDR3 region is CASSLGTTPGELFF. Written as DNA, the CDR3 is TGTGCCAGCAGCTTAGGGACAACCCCCGGGGAGCTGTTTTTT. The full variable domain, its missing parts supplied by reference TRBV7-9 and TRBJ2-2, is DTGVSQNPRHKITKRGQNVTFRCDPISEHNRLYWYRQTLGQGPEFLTYFQNEAQLEKSRLLSDRFSAERPKGSFSTLEIQRTEQGDSAMYLCASSLGTTPGELFFGEGSRLTVL.

The rearrangement uses TRBV4-1 and TRBJ2-3; D remains unclear. Trimming shortened V by 3 bases and J by 1 base, and 11 bases separated the two germline ends. Germline CDR1 and CDR2: MGHRA and YSYEKL. The CDR3 runs to 15 residues. The CDR3 sequence: CASSHTRGGTDTQYF. CDR3 nucleotide sequence: TGCGCCAGCAGCCATACCAGAGGAGGCACAGATACGCAGTATTTT.

V usage is TRBV5-1 and J usage is TRBJ2-3; tentatively, D is TRBD2 (5 bases). The CDR3 length is 15 residues. Germline CDR1 reads SGHRS; CDR2 reads YFSETQ. The V and J ends lost 0 bases and 5 bases respectively, with 13 bases between them. This chain's CDR3 is CASSLVSGVGDTQYF. The CDR3 DNA reads as TGCGCCAGCAGCTTGGTGTCCGGGGTTGGAGATACGCAGTATTTT.

This clone occurred a few times. Relative to the germline gene, one junction end is altered; a read error may explain this. The chain links TRBV7-7 to TRBJ1-1, with D unresolved. This CDR3 spans 16 amino acids. Per the germline V gene, CDR1 is SSHAT and CDR2 is FNYEAQ (reference sequence). The chain's CDR3 is CASTPTTRGSNTEAFF. CDR3 nucleotides: TGTGCTAGCACCCCAACGACCCGCGGGTCGAACACTGAAGCTTTCTTT.

The V call is TRBV4-2, the J call TRBJ2-3; the D gene is possibly TRBD2 (7 bases). This CDR3 has 17 amino acids. The V gene lost 3 bases and the J gene lost 6 bases, with 22 bases spanning the gap. Per germline, CDR1 LGHNA and CDR2 YNFKEQ. The CDR3: CASSQEGGVIGEDTQYF. The DNA for the CDR3 is TGTGCCAGCAGCCAGGAGGGGGGGGTAATTGGGGAGGATACGCAGTATTTT.

The genes are TRBV2 and TRBJ2-7; D possibly corresponds to TRBD1 (5 bases). CDR1 is SNHLY and CDR2 is FYNNEI in the germline V gene. The CDR3 extends over 16 amino acids. V shed 3 bases and J shed 5 bases, with 20 bases lying between them. CDR3 amino acids: CASSDREELNLDEQYF. As DNA, the CDR3 is TGTGCCAGCAGTGACAGGGAAGAGCTTAATCTCGACGAGCAGTACTTC.

This rearrangement joins TRBV6-1 to TRBJ2-5; 9 bases are a match to TRBD1. The DNA end lines up better with TRBJ2-7; the J call may be wrong. The germline gives CDR1 MNHNS, CDR2 SASEGT. The CDR3 sequence is 13 residues long. Written as DNA, the CDR3 is TGTGCCACCCGGGACAGGGCTATCGACGAGCAGTACTTC. This translates into CATRDRAIDEQYF.

The V and J genes are TRBV6-6 and TRBJ2-2; a weak D match, TRBD1 (6 bases). With 3 bases removed from V and 3 bases from J, the gap between germline ends came to 11 bases. CDR1 MNHNY and CDR2 SVGAGI come from the germline V gene (reference sequence). The CDR3 sequence is 15 residues long. The CDR3 nucleotides read TGTGCCAGCAGTTATGGGGGCCTGGACACCGGGGAGCTGTTTTTT. It specifies CASSYGGLDTGELFF.

This clone was counted only a few times. Written as DNA, the CDR3 is TGTGCCAGCAGCGCCAATAGGGACAGGGAGAACACTGAAGCTTTCTTT. It translates to CASSANRDRENTEAFF. This rearrangement joins TRBV7-9 to TRBJ1-1; 9 bases agree with TRBD1. Germline V gives CDR1 SEHNR, CDR2 FQNEAQ (reference sequence). Germline trimming cut 5 bases from V and 1 base from J; bases unmatched to any gene: 8. The CDR3 loop spans 16 amino acids.

The V gene is TRBV9, the J gene TRBJ2-2, with 8 bases fitting TRBD1. V gave up 0 bases and J gave up 6 bases; unmatched junction bases: 10. The CDR3 contains 17 residues. CDR1 and CDR2 (germline): SGDLS, YYNGEE. The chain's CDR3 is CASSVGPPDRVSGELFF. CDR3 nucleotides: TGTGCCAGCAGCGTAGGCCCCCCGGACAGGGTATCCGGGGAGCTGTTTTTT.

The chain has TRBV29-1 and TRBJ2-5, with 10 bases aligning to TRBD1. The V and J ends lost 7 bases and 5 bases, in that order; junction bases with no gene match: 7. CDR1 is SQVTM and CDR2 is ANQGSEA in the germline V gene. The CDR3 is made up of 13 amino acids. The DNA of the CDR3 is TGCAGCGCCCCCGGACAGGGGGGCGAGACCCAGTACTTC. It codes for CSAPGQGGETQYF.

This chain uses TRBV7-9 with TRBJ2-5; 8 bases agree with TRBD1. The assigned J gene may be wrong: the sequence end matches TRBJ2-7 better. The CDR3 extends over 16 amino acids. Germline CDR1 and CDR2: SEHNR and FQNEAQ (reference sequence). The DNA of the CDR3 is TGTGCCAGCAGCCCAGCCAAAGGACAGGGCTCCTACGAGCAGTACTTC. Its protein is CASSPAKGQGSYEQYF.

The gene calls are TRBV11-2 and TRBJ1-1; unclear D gene. This CDR3 is built from 13 residues. Trimming took off 3 bases at V and 7 bases at J, with 12 bases between the two ends. Germline values: CDR1 SGHAT, CDR2 FQNNGV. The CDR3 sequence: CASSFLERYEAFF. Written as DNA, the CDR3 is TGTGCCAGCAGCTTTCTTGAGCGCTATGAAGCTTTCTTT.

CDR3 sequence reads: CASSLDERQGTEYEKLFF. The CDR3 coding sequence is TGTGCCAGCAGCTTAGACGAGAGACAAGGGACAGAATATGAAAAACTGTTTTTT. This chain uses TRBV11-3 with TRBJ1-4, with 7 bases that match TRBD1. Trimming removed 0 bases from V and 6 bases from J; junction bases left unmatched: 13. This CDR3 spans 18 amino acids. The germline gives CDR1 SGHNT, CDR2 YENEEA.

The chain joins TRBV6-6 to TRBJ2-5; 8 nucleotides match TRBD2. CDR1 and CDR2 (germline): MNHNY, SVGAGI (reference sequence). The CDR3 is made up of 13 amino acids. V was pared by 5 bases and J by 6 bases, with 5 bases of the junction left unmatched. The CDR3 is CASSLGLAQTQYF. CDR3 nucleotide sequence: TGTGCCAGCAGTCTAGGACTAGCACAGACCCAGTACTTC.